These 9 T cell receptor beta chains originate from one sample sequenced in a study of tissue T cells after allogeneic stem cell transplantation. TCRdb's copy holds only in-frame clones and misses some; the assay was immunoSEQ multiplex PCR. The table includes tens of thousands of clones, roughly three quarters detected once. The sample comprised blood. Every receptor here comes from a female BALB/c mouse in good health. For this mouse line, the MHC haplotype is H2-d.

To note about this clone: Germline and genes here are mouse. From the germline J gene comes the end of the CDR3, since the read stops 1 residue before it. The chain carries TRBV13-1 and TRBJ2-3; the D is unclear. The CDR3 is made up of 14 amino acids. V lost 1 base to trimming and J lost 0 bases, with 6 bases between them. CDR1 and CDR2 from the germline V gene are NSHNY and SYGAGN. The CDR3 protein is CASSDTGSAETLYF. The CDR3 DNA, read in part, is TGTGCCAGCAGTGATACGGGTAGTGCAGAAACGCTGTAT.

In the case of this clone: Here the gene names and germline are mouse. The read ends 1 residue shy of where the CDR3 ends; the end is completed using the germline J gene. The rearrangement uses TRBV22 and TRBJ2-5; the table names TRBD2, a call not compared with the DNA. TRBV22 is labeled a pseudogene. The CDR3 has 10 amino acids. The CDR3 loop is CARTGGTQYF. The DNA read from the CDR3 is TGTGCCAGGACTGGGGGCACCCAGTAC.

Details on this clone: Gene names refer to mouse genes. The chain's CDR3 is CASSRTGDTEVFF. CDR3 DNA (partial): TGTGCCAGCAGTCGGACAGGGGACACAGAAGTCTTC. The chain is built from TRBV19 and TRBJ1-1, with TRBD1 matching over 9 bases. The read comes to an end 1 residue before the CDR3 does, leaving the germline J gene to fill in the end. CDR3 length: 13 residues. The junction had 1 base not matched to a gene; V was cut back by 4 bases and J by 3 bases. The V gene's germline CDR1 is FNHDT and CDR2 SITEND (reference sequence).

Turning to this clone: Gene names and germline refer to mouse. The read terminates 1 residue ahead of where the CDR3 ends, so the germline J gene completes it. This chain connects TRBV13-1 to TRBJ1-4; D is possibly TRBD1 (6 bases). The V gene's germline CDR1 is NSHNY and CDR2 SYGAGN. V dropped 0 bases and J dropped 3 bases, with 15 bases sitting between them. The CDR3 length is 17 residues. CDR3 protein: CASSDAHREGTNERLFF. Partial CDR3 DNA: TGTGCCAGCAGTGATGCTCACAGGGAAGGGACCAACGAAAGATTATTT. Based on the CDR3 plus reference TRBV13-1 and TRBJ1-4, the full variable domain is EAAVTQSPRNKVTVTGGNVTLSCRQTNSHNYMYWYRQDTGHGLRLIHYSYGAGNLRIGDVPDGYKATRTTQEDFFLLLELASPSQTSLYFCASSDAHREGTNERLFFGHGTKLSVL.

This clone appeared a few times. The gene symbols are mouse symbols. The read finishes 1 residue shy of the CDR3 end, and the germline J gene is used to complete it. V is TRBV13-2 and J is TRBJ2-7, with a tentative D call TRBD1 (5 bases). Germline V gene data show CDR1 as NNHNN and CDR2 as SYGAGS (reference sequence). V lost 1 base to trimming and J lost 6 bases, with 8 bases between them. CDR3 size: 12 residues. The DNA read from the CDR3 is TGTGCCAGCGGTGATCAGGGTTCTGAACAGTAC. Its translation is CASGDQGSEQY. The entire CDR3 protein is CASGDQGSEQYF.

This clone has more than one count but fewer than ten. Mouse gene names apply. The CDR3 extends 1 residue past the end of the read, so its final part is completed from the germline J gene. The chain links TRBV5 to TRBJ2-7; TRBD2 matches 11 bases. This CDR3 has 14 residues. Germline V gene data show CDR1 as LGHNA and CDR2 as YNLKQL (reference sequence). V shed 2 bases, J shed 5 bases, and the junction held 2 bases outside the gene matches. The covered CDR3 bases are TGTGCCAGCAGCCAAAACTGGGGGGGCGATGAACAGTAC. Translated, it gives CASSQNWGGDEQY. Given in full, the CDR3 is CASSQNWGGDEQYF.

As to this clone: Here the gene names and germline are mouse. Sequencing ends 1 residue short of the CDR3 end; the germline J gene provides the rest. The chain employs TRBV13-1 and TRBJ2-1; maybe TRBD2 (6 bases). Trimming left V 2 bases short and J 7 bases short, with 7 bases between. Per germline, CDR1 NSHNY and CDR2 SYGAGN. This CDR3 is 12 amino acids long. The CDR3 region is CASSEWGAEQFF. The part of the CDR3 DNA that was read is TGTGCCAGCAGTGAATGGGGGGCTGAGCAGTTC.

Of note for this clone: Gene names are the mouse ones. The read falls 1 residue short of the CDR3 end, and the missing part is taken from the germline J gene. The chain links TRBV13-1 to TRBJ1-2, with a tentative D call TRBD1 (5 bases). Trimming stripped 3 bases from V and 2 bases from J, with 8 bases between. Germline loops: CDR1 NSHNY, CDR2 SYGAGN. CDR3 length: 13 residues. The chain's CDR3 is CASSGGDNSDYTF. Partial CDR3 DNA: TGTGCCAGCAGTGGGGGGGACAACTCCGACTACACC.

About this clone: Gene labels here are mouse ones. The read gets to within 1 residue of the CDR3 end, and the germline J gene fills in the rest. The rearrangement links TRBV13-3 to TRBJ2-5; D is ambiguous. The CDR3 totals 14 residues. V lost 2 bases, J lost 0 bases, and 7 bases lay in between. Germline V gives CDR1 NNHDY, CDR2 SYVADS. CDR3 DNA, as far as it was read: TGTGCCAGCAGTGACAGGAGTAACCAAGACACCCAGTAC. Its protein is CASSDRSNQDTQY. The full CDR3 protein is CASSDRSNQDTQYF.